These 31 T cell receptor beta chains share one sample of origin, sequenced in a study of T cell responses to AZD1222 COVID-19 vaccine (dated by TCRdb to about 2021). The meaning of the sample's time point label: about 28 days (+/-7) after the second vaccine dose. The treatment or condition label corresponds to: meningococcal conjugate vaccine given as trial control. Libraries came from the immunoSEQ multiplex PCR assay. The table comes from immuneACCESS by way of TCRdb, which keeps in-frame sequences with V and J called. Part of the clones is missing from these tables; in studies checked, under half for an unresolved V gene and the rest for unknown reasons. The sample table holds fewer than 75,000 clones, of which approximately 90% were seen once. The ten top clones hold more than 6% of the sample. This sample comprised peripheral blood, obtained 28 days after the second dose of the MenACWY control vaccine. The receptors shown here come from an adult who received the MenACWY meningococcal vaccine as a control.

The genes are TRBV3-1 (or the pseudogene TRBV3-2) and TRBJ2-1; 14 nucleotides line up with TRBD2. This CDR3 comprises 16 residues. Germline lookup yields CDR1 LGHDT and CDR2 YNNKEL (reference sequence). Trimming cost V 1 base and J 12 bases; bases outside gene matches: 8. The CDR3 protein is CASSQGRGLAGVWQFF. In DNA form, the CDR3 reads TGTGCCAGCAGCCAAGGGCGGGGACTAGCGGGAGTCTGGCAGTTCTTC.

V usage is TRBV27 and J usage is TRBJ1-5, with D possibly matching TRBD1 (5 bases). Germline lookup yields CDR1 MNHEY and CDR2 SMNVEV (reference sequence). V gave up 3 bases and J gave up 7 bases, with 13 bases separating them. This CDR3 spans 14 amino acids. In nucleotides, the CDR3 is TGTGCCAGCAGTTTGGTGGGCAGGGAACAGCCCCAGCATTTT. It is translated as CASSLVGREQPQHF.

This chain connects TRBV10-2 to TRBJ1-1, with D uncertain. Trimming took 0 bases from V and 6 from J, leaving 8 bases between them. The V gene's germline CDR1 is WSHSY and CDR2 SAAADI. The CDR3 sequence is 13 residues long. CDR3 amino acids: CASSESSGPEAFF. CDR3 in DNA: TGCGCCAGCAGTGAGTCGTCCGGACCTGAAGCTTTCTTT.

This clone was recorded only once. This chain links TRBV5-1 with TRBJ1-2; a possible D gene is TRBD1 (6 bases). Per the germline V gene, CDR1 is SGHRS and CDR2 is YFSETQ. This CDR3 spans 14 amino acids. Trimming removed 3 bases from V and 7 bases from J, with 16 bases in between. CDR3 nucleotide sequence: TGCGCCAGCAGCTCAGAGAGGGGGGCAAGTGGCTACACCTTC. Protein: CASSSERGASGYTF. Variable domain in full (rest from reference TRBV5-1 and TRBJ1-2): KAGVTQTPRYLIKTRGQQVTLSCSPISGHRSVSWYQQTPGQGLQFLFEYFSETQRNKGNFPGRFSGRQFSNSRSEMNVSTLELGDSALYLCASSSERGASGYTFGSGTRLTVV.

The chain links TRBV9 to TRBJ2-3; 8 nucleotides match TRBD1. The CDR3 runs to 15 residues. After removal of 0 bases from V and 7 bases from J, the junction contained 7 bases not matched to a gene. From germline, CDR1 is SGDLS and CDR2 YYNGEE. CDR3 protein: CASSVGAGGRNTQYF. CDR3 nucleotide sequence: TGTGCCAGCAGCGTAGGTGCAGGGGGCAGGAATACGCAGTATTTT. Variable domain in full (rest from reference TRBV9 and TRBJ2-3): DSGVTQTPKHLITATGQRVTLRCSPRSGDLSVYWYQQSLDQGLQFLIQYYNGEERAKGNILERFSAQQFPDLHSELNLSSLELGDSALYFCASSVGAGGRNTQYFGPGTRLTVL.

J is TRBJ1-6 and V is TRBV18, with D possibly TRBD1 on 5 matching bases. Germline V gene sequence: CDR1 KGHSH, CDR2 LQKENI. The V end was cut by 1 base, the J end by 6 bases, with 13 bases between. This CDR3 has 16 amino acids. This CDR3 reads CASSPQKRQPNSPLHF. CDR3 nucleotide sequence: TGTGCCAGCTCACCACAAAAAAGACAGCCTAATTCACCCCTCCACTTT.

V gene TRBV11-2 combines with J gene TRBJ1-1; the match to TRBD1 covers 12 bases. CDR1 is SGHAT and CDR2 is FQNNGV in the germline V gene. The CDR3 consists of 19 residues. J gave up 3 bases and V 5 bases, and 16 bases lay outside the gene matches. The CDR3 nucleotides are TGTGCCAGCAGCCCTGGAGGCGGGACAGGGGGCATAGTAGACACTGAAGCTTTCTTT. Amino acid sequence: CASSPGGGTGGIVDTEAFF.

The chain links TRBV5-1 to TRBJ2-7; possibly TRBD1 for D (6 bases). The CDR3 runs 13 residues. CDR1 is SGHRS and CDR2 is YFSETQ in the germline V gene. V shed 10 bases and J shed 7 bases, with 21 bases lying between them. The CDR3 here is CASRRDIRGEQYF. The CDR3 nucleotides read TGCGCCTCCCGACGGGACATCCGAGGAGAGCAGTACTTC.

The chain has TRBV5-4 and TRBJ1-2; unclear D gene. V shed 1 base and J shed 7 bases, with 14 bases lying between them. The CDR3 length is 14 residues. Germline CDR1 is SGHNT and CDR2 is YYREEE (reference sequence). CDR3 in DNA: TGTGCCAGCAGCTTGCCACCTGGGAAGAGTGGCTACACCTTC. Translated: CASSLPPGKSGYTF.

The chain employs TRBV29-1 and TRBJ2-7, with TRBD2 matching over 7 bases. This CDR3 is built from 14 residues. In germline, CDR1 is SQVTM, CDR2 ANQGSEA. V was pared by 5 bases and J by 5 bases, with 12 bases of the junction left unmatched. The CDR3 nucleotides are TGCAGCGTTAATTTAGAGACTAGCAGGGACGAGCAGTACTTC. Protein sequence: CSVNLETSRDEQYF.

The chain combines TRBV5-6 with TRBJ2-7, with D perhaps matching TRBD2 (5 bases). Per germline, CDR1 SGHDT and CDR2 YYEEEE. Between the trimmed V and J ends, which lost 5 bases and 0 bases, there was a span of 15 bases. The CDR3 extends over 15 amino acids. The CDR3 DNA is TGTGCCAGCAGGGATGGCGGGCGTAGCTCCTACGAGCAGTACTTC. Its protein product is CASRDGGRSSYEQYF.

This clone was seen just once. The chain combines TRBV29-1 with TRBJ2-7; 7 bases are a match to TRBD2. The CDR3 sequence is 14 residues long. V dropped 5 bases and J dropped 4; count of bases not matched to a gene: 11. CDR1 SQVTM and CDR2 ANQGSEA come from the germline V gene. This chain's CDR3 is CSVTGVAGGYEQYF. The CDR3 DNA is TGCAGCGTTACCGGTGTTGCCGGGGGGTACGAGCAGTACTTC.

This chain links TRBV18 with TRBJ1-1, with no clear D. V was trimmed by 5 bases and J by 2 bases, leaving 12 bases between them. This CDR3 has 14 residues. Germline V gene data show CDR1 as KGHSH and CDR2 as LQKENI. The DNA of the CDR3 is TGTGCCAGCTCATGGTATGTCTCAAACACTGAAGCTTTCTTT. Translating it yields CASSWYVSNTEAFF.

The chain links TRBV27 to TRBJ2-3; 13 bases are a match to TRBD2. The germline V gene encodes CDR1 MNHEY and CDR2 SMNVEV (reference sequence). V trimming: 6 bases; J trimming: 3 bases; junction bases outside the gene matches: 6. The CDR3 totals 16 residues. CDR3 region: CASSHRLAGGTDTQYF. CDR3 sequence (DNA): TGTGCCAGCAGCCATAGACTAGCGGGAGGAACAGATACGCAGTATTTT.

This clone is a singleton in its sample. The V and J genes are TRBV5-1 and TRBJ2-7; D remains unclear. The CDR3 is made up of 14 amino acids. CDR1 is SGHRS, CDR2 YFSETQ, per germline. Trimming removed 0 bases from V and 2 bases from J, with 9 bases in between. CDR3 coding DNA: TGCGCCAGCAGCTTGGGTCCAGGTCCCTACGAGCAGTACTTC. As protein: CASSLGPGPYEQYF.

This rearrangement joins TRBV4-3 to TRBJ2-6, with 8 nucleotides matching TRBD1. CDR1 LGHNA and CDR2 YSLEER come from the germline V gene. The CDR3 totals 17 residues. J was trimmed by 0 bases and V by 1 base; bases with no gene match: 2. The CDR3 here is CASSQVGTGSGANVLTF. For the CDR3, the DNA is TGCGCCAGCAGCCAAGTCGGGACAGGCTCTGGGGCCAACGTCCTGACTTTC.

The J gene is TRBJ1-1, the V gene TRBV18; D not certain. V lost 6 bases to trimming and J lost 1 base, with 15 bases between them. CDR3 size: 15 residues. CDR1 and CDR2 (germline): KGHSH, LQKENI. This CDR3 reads CASSRSNFPNTEAFF. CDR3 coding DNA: TGTGCCAGCTCCCGAAGTAACTTCCCGAACACTGAAGCTTTCTTT.

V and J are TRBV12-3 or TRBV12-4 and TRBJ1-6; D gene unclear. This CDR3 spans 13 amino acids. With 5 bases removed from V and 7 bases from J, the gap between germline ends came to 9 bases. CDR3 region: CASSQRVNSPLHF. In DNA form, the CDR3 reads TGTGCCAGCAGTCAGAGGGTAAATTCACCCCTCCACTTT.

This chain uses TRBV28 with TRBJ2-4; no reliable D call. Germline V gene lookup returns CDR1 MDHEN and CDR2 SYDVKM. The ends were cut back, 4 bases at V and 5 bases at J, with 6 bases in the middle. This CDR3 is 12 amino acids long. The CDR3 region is CASSYGENIQYF. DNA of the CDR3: TGTGCCAGCAGTTATGGGGAAAACATTCAGTACTTC. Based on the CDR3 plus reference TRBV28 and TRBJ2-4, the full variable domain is DVKVTQSSRYLVKRTGEKVFLECVQDMDHENMFWYRQDPGLGLRLIYFSYDVKMKEKGDIPEGYSVSREKKERFSLILESASTNQTSMYLCASSYGENIQYFGAGTRLSVL.

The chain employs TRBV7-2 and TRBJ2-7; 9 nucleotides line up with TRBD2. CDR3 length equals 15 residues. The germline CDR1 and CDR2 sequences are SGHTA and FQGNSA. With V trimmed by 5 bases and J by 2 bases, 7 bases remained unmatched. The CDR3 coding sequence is TGTGCCAGCAGCGCCCTGGCGGGGGGGCCCTACGAGCAGTACTTC. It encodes CASSALAGGPYEQYF.

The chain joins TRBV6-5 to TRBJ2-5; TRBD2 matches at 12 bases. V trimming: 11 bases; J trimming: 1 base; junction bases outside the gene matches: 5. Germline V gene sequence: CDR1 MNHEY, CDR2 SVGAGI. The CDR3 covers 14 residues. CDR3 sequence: CAGGTSGFQETQYF. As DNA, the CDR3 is TGTGCCGGCGGGACTAGCGGGTTCCAAGAGACCCAGTACTTC.

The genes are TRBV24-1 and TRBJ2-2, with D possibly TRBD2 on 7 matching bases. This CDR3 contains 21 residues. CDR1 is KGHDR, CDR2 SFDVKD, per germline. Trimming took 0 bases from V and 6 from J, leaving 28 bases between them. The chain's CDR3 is CATSDLRGRAGAPGVAGELFF. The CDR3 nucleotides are TGTGCCACCAGTGATTTGCGGGGGAGGGCGGGGGCCCCCGGGGTAGCCGGGGAGCTGTTTTTT.

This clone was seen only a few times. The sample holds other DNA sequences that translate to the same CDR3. The DNA of the CDR3 is TGTGCCAGCAGTTTAGCAGGGACCGAAAAACTGTTTTTT. The encoded protein is CASSLAGTEKLFF. The chain carries TRBV12-3 or TRBV12-4 and TRBJ1-4; weak D call: TRBD1 (5 bases). V gave up 0 bases and J gave up 8 bases, with 7 bases separating them. This CDR3 spans 13 amino acids.

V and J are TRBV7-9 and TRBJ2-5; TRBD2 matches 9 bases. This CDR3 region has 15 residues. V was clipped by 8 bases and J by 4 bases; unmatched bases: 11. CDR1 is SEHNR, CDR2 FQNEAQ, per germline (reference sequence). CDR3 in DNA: TGTGCCAGCCTTTACCGCGGGAGGGGGGGAGAGACCCAGTACTTC. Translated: CASLYRGRGGETQYF.

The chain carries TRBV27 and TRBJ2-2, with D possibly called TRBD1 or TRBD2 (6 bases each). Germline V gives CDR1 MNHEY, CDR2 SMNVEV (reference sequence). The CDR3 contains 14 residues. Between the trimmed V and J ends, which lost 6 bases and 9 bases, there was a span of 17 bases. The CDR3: CASRGSEGGRELFF. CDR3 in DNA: TGTGCCAGCAGGGGCAGCGAGGGGGGTCGGGAGCTGTTTTTT.

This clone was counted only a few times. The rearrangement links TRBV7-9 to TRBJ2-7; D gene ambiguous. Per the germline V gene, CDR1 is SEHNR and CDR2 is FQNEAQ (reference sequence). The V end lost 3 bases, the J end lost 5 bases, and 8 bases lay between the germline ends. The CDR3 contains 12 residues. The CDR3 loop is CASSFYQNEQYF. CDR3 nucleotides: TGTGCCAGCAGCTTTTATCAGAACGAGCAGTACTTC. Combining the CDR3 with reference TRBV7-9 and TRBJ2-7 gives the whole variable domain DTGVSQNPRHKITKRGQNVTFRCDPISEHNRLYWYRQTLGQGPEFLTYFQNEAQLEKSRLLSDRFSAERPKGSFSTLEIQRTEQGDSAMYLCASSFYQNEQYFGPGTRLTVT.

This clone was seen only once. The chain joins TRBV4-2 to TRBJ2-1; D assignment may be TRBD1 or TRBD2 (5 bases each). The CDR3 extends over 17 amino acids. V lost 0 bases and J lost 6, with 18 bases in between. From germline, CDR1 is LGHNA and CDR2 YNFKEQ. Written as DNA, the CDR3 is TGTGCCAGCAGCCAAGAAGGGGCGGCTAGCTCGGTCAATGAGCAGTTCTTC. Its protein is CASSQEGAASSVNEQFF.

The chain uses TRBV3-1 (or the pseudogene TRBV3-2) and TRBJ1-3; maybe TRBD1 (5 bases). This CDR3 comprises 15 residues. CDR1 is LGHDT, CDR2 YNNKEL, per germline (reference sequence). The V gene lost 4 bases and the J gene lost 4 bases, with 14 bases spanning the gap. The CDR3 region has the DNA TGTGCCAGCAGCCGGTCTAGGGGTTGGGGAAACACCATATATTTT. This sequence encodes CASSRSRGWGNTIYF.

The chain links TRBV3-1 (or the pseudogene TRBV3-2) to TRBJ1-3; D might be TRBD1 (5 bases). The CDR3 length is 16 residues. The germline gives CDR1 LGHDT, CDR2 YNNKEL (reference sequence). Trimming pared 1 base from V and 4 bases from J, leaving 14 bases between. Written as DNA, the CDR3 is TGTGCCAGCAGCCAAGGGCGGCCAGGGTTAGGAAACACCATATATTTT. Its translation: CASSQGRPGLGNTIYF.

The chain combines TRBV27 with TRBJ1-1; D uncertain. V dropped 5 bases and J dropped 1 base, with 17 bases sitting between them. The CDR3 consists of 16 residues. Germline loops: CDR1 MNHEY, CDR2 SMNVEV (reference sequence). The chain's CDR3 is CASSEKRTGSNTEAFF. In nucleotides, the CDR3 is TGTGCCAGCAGTGAGAAGAGGACGGGTTCGAACACTGAAGCTTTCTTT.

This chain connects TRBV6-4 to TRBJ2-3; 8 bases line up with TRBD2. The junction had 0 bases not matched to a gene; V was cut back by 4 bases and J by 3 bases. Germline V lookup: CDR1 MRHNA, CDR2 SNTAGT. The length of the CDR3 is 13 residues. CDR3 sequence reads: CASSASGTDTQYF. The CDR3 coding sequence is TGTGCCAGCAGTGCTAGCGGGACAGATACGCAGTATTTT.